This is a list of T cell receptor beta chains from one sample in a study of beta chain features in type 1 diabetes. The method was immunoSEQ multiplex PCR; TCRdb's version includes in-frame clones alone and lacks a portion of them. The table lists about 700,000 clones, over 10% of them singletons. Sequenced input: naive CD4+ T cells from blood. The receptors shown here come from a man between 18 and 29 years old with type 1 diabetes. CDR3s include the opening cysteine and the closing phenylalanine or tryptophan. D genes are given only for firm matches. Rows may omit the clone size; those that give it use once, few, many or a size class.

>.|TRBJ1-2|.|TRBV29-1|15
CSVEGGALANYGYTF
TGCAGCGTTGAGGGGGGGGCCCTCGCTAACTATGGCTACACCTTC
>.|TRBJ2-5|.|TRBV6-4|15
CASSDDNRYQETQYF
TGTGCCAGCAGTGACGATAACAGGTACCAAGAGACCCAGTACTTC
>.|TRBJ2-2|few|TRBV19|13
CASKPQETGELFF
TGTGCCAGTAAACCACAGGAGACCGGGGAGCTGTTTTTT
>.|TRBJ1-2|.|TRBV6-5|12
CASSYFNYGYTF
TGTGCCAGCAGTTACTTTAACTATGGCTACACCTTC
>.|TRBJ2-5|few|TRBV7-2|15
CASSLWGGAEKTQYF
TGTGCCAGCAGCTTGTGGGGGGGCGCCGAGAAGACCCAGTACTTC
>.|TRBJ1-1|few|TRBV25-1|13
CASSGRGAAEAFF
TGTGCCAGCAGTGGACGGGGGGCCGCTGAAGCTTTCTTT
>.|TRBJ1-2|once|TRBV4-1|15
CASSQERTGFYGYTF
TGCGCCAGCAGCCAAGAGAGGACGGGGTTCTATGGCTACACCTTC
>.|TRBJ2-7|.|TRBV7-8|16
CASSLGQPHSSYEQYF
TGTGCCAGCAGCTTAGGTCAGCCACATAGCTCCTACGAGCAGTACTTC
>.|TRBJ1-5|.|TRBV5-1|13
CASRAGWDQPQHF
TGCGCCAGCAGGGCAGGATGGGATCAGCCCCAGCATTTT
>TRBD1|TRBJ2-3|few|TRBV5-1|15
CASSRDRGSTDTQYF
TGCGCCAGCAGCCGGGACAGGGGGAGCACAGATACGCAGTATTTT
>.|TRBJ2-3|.|TRBV7-9|14
CASSPRPGADTQYF
TGTGCCAGCAGCCCTAGGCCCGGGGCAGATACACAGTATTTT
>.|TRBJ2-1|few|TRBV20-1|11
CSARDHPEQFF
TGCAGTGCTAGAGATCATCCTGAGCAGTTCTTC
>.|TRBJ2-2|.|TRBV30|14
CAWSVVVNTGELFF
TGTGCCTGGAGTGTAGTGGTGAACACCGGGGAGCTGTTTTTT
>.|TRBJ1-1|.|TRBV20-1|11
CSARYSTEAFF
TGCAGTGCTCGATACAGCACTGAAGCTTTCTTT
>.|TRBJ1-2|.|TRBV7-6|14
CASSPGFANYGYTF
TGTGCCAGCTCCCCCGGGTTTGCTAACTATGGCTACACCTTC
>TRBD1|TRBJ1-4|.|TRBV15|15
CATSRETGTNEKLFF
TGTGCCACCAGCAGAGAGACAGGGACAAATGAAAAACTGTTTTTT
>.|TRBJ1-1|few|TRBV5-1|15
CASSLVPGMNTEAFF
TGCGCCAGCAGCTTGGTTCCGGGAATGAACACTGAAGCTTTCTTT
>.|TRBJ2-3|.|TRBV15|14
CATSTQMVGDTQYF
TGTGCCACCAGCACGCAAATGGTTGGTGATACGCAGTATTTT
>.|TRBJ2-5|.|TRBV7-9|14
CASSLAGGEETQYF
TGTGCCAGCAGCTTAGCAGGGGGAGAAGAGACCCAGTACTTC
>TRBD1|TRBJ2-7|.|TRBV2|13
CASKPLEDRYQYF
TGTGCCAGCAAGCCTCTGGAGGACAGGTATCAGTACTTC
>TRBD2|TRBJ2-5|few|TRBV7-9|14
CASSSLALQETQYF
TGTGCCAGCAGTTCACTAGCGTTACAAGAGACCCAGTACTTC
>.|TRBJ2-3|.|TRBV7-7|15
CASSSNTGQPDTQYF
TGTGCCAGCAGCTCGAACACCGGACAGCCAGATACGCAGTATTTT
>.|TRBJ1-1|.|TRBV28|11
CASSVITEAFF
TGTGCCAGCAGTGTGATAACTGAAGCTTTCTTT
>.|TRBJ2-7|.|TRBV2|13
CASTGGGNYEQYF
TGTGCCAGCACCGGAGGGGGGAACTACGAGCAGTACTTC
>.|TRBJ1-6|.|TRBV30|18
CAWSVRRWRGSNNSPLHF
TGTGCCTGGAGTGTACGAAGGTGGAGGGGGTCAAATAATTCACCCCTCCACTTT
>TRBD1|TRBJ2-1|few|TRBV6-5|16
CASSYTTGVGHNEQFF
TGTGCCAGCAGTTACACGACAGGGGTCGGACACAATGAGCAGTTCTTC
>.|TRBJ1-1|.|TRBV30|11
CALGEHTEAFF
TGTGCCCTTGGGGAACACACTGAAGCTTTCTTT
>.|TRBJ1-2|few|TRBV4-2|15
CASSQGFRVSGGYTF
TGTGCCAGCAGCCAAGGGTTCAGGGTGAGCGGAGGCTACACCTTC
>.|TRBJ1-5|.|TRBV7-9|12
CASSSTDQPQHF
TGTGCCAGCAGCTCGACGGACCAGCCCCAGCATTTT